This is a list of T cell receptor beta chains from one sample in a study of blood T cell repertoires in COVID-19. Generated by immunoSEQ multiplex PCR, the TCRdb table keeps only in-frame clones and is missing some. The sample holds about 220,000 clones; 84% are singletons and the top ten take approximately 10%. Material for sequencing was peripheral blood. The source of these receptors is a man in his fifties with active or convalescent COVID-19. Both conserved end residues are part of each CDR3. Fields, in order: D gene, V gene, clone size, J gene, CDR3 DNA, CDR3 protein. D genes are given only for firm matches. Size is stated for part of the rows, as once, few or many counts, or as a class when the clone is expanded.

>TRBD1|TRBV7-2|NA|TRBJ2-3
TGTGCCAGCAGCACACGGACAGGAGGCACAGATACGCAGTATTTT
CASSTRTGGTDTQYF
>TRBD2|TRBV7-3|NA|TRBJ2-1
TGTGCCAGCAGCGCATCCGGGACTAGCGGGTCTACCTCCTACAATGAGCAGTTCTTC
CASSASGTSGSTSYNEQFF
>TRBD2|TRBV28|NA|TRBJ2-1
TGTGCCAGCAGGTTTAGCGGGGGACTAGCGGACAATGAGCAGTTCTTC
CASRFSGGLADNEQFF
>TRBD1|TRBV13|NA|TRBJ1-5
TGTGCCAGCAGCCCGCGAACAGGGGATATGGGCAATCAGCCCCAGCATTTT
CASSPRTGDMGNQPQHF
>TRBD1|TRBV5-4|NA|TRBJ1-6
TGTGCCAGCAGCTTCGGGACAGGGAATTCACCCCTCCACTTT
CASSFGTGNSPLHF
>NA|TRBV5-1|NA|TRBJ1-1
TGCGCCAGCAGCTGGGCGCAGAACACTGAAGCTTTCTTT
CASSWAQNTEAFF
>NA|TRBV10-3|once|TRBJ1-5
TGTGCCATCTGGGGGGGCGAGGCATCGAATCAGCCCCAGCATTTT
CAIWGGEASNQPQHF
>NA|TRBV7-2|NA|TRBJ1-2
TGTGCCAGCAGCATTCAGGGGTTTAACTATGGCTACACCTTC
CASSIQGFNYGYTF
>TRBD1|TRBV6-5|NA|TRBJ2-3
TGTGCCAGCAGTTACCAGGGGGCGACAACAGATACGCAGTATTTT
CASSYQGATTDTQYF
>NA|TRBV29-1|NA|TRBJ2-7
TGCAGCGTTCGGTACGGACTCTCCTACGAGCAGTACTTC
CSVRYGLSYEQYF
>NA|TRBV19|NA|TRBJ2-1
TGTGCCAGTAGTCTGGGGCCAAACTCCTACAATGAGCAGTTCTTC
CASSLGPNSYNEQFF
>TRBD1|TRBV5-1|NA|TRBJ1-1
TGCGCCAGCAGCTTAGACAGGGTCGCCACTGAAGCTTTCTTT
CASSLDRVATEAFF
>NA|TRBV5-1|NA|TRBJ2-3
TGCGCCAGCAGTTCCGGGACAACTAAAGTTGATACGCAGTATTTT
CASSSGTTKVDTQYF
>NA|TRBV7-2|NA|TRBJ2-3
TGTGCCAGCAGCCCTAGGTTGCGGGGCGGGGCAGATACGCAGTATTTT
CASSPRLRGGADTQYF
>NA|TRBV27|NA|TRBJ2-1
TGTGCCAGCAGAACCGACCGGGACTCCTCCTACAATGAGCAGTTCTTC
CASRTDRDSSYNEQFF
>NA|TRBV28|once|TRBJ2-3
TGTGCCAGCAGTCCGCAGGGAGATACGCAGTATTTT
CASSPQGDTQYF
>NA|TRBV25-1|NA|TRBJ2-5
TGTGCCAGCAGTGAATCCCGGAGGGAGACCCAGTACTTC
CASSESRRETQYF
>NA|TRBV13|NA|TRBJ2-3
TGTGCCAGCAGCTTAGCAGGGACTTATGCTAGCACAGATACGCAGTATTTT
CASSLAGTYASTDTQYF
>TRBD1|TRBV18|few|TRBJ1-4
TGTGCCAGCTCACCGACAGGGTTTGGGGCTAATGAAAAACTGTTTTTT
CASSPTGFGANEKLFF
>TRBD1|TRBV27|NA|TRBJ1-3
TGTGCCAGCAGTTTGTGGGGCACAGGGGCTGCGGCTGGAAACACCATATATTTT
CASSLWGTGAAAGNTIYF
>TRBD1|TRBV19|NA|TRBJ1-2
TGTGCCAGTAGTAGGACAGGGAACTATGGCTACACCTTC
CASSRTGNYGYTF
>NA|TRBV5-6|NA|TRBJ1-5
TGTGCCAGCAGCTTCGGACAGCACAATCAGCCCCAGCATTTT
CASSFGQHNQPQHF
>TRBD2|TRBV2|NA|TRBJ2-2
TGTGCCAGCACCAGGACTAGCGGGAACACCGGGGAGCTGTTTTTT
CASTRTSGNTGELFF
>TRBD2|TRBV7-9|NA|TRBJ2-1
TGTGCCAGCAGCCCGGGACTAGCCCAAAGCAATGAGCAGTTCTTC
CASSPGLAQSNEQFF
>NA|TRBV27|NA|TRBJ2-1
TGTGCCAGCAGTCCCTTGGACAGAAACAATGAGCAGTTCTTC
CASSPLDRNNEQFF
>NA|TRBV19|NA|TRBJ1-1
TGTGCCAGTAGTATTATATCGTCGGGGAGGGATGAAGCTTTCTTT
CASSIISSGRDEAFF
>TRBD1|TRBV6-2/TRBV6-3|NA|TRBJ1-1
TGTGCCAGCAGTTACCCTCAGGGGGCTGGATTCGACGGTGAAGCTTTCTTT
CASSYPQGAGFDGEAFF
>TRBD2|TRBV2|NA|TRBJ2-7
TGTGCCAGCAGTGATGGACTAGGATACGAGCAGTACTTC
CASSDGLGYEQYF
>NA|TRBV7-2|once|TRBJ1-2
TGTGCCAGCAGCTTCCATCAATTGGGCTACACCTTC
CASSFHQLGYTF
>TRBD2|TRBV19|once|TRBJ2-2
TGTGCCAGTAGGCGGGAGCGCGACGGGGAGCTGTTTTTT
CASRRERDGELFF
>NA|TRBV7-2|NA|TRBJ2-1
TGTGCCAGCAGCTTGGTGGCGGGCCCATACAATGAGCAGTTCTTC
CASSLVAGPYNEQFF
>TRBD2|TRBV28|NA|TRBJ2-2
TGTGCCAGCAGTTCGCCCGGACTAGCGGGAGGAAATGGACCCGGGGAGCTGTTTTTT
CASSSPGLAGGNGPGELFF
>TRBD2|TRBV5-1|NA|TRBJ2-5
TGCGCCAGCAGCTCACTAGCGGGGCACCAGTACTTC
CASSSLAGHQYF
>TRBD1|TRBV5-5|few|TRBJ1-2
TGTGCCAGCAGCTTACAGGGGGCGCGGGGTAACTATGGCTACACCTTC
CASSLQGARGNYGYTF
>NA|TRBV9|NA|TRBJ2-2
TGTGCCAGCAGCCCCCGGGGAGCGAACACCGGGGAGCTGTTTTTT
CASSPRGANTGELFF
>TRBD1|TRBV4-2|NA|TRBJ1-3
TGTGCCAGCAGCCGGGACAGAAGAAACACCATATATTTT
CASSRDRRNTIYF
>TRBD2|TRBV28|NA|TRBJ2-7
TGTGCCAGCAGTTTGGGTCTAGCGGGAGTCGAGCAGTACTTC
CASSLGLAGVEQYF
>NA|TRBV14|NA|TRBJ2-3
TGTGCCAGCAGCCATTTTTCTGATACGCAGTATTTT
CASSHFSDTQYF
>TRBD1|TRBV5-1|NA|TRBJ2-6
TGCGCCAGCAGAACAGGGGGCTCTGGGGCCAACGTCCTGACTTTC
CASRTGGSGANVLTF
>NA|TRBV27|NA|TRBJ2-2
TGTGCCAGCGCCCCGCGGTTCGCGAACACCGGGGAGCTGTTTTTT
CASAPRFANTGELFF
>NA|TRBV28|once|TRBJ2-7
TGTGCCAGCAGTTTAGCGGGACCCCTAGAGCAGTACTTC
CASSLAGPLEQYF
>TRBD2|TRBV4-1|NA|TRBJ2-1
TGCGCCAGCAGCCACCTCGCGGGGGGCTCCGACAATGAGCAGTTCTTC
CASSHLAGGSDNEQFF
>NA|TRBV10-3|NA|TRBJ2-3
TGTGCCATCAGTGAGTCAGCAGGGTTCCCCACAGATACGCAGTATTTT
CAISESAGFPTDTQYF
>TRBD1|TRBV5-6|few|TRBJ2-2
TGTGCCAGCAGCTTGCTACAGGGGGCGGACACCGGGGAGCTGTTTTTT
CASSLLQGADTGELFF
>NA|TRBV5-1|NA|TRBJ2-2
TGCGCCAGCAATAGGGGGAACACCGGGGAGCTGTTTTTT
CASNRGNTGELFF
>NA|TRBV20-1|NA|TRBJ1-2
TGCAGTGCTAGTCCCTCGGCGGACAGCCCTTATGGCTACACCTTC
CSASPSADSPYGYTF
>TRBD2|TRBV11-2|NA|TRBJ2-6
TGTGCCAGCAGTCCTCTACGGGGGGGCTCTGGGGCCAACGTCCTGACTTTC
CASSPLRGGSGANVLTF
>TRBD1|TRBV3-1/TRBV3-2|NA|TRBJ1-2
TGTGCCAGCAGCCACGTCCAGGGGGCGCATGGCTACACCTTC
CASSHVQGAHGYTF
>TRBD1|TRBV5-1|NA|TRBJ2-2
TGCGCCAGCAGCGAACCGGGACAGGGGTCCACCGGGGAGCTGTTTTTT
CASSEPGQGSTGELFF
>TRBD1|TRBV5-4|NA|TRBJ1-2
TGTGCCAGCAGCAGGGGGCAATTGGACTATGGCTACACCTTC
CASSRGQLDYGYTF
>NA|TRBV11-1|NA|TRBJ2-5
TGTGCCAGCAGCTTCGCTACCTCCGGAGAGACCCAGTACTTC
CASSFATSGETQYF
>NA|TRBV18|NA|TRBJ2-5
TGTGCCAGCTCACGGACTACGGAGACCCAGTACTTC
CASSRTTETQYF
>NA|TRBV28|NA|TRBJ1-6
TGTGCCAGCCTCCCCATCATAGCGTCCTATAATTCACCCCTCCACTTT
CASLPIIASYNSPLHF
>NA|TRBV7-2|NA|TRBJ2-3
TGTGCCAGCAGCCTTCAGGGTGGGTCAACAGATACGCAGTATTTT
CASSLQGGSTDTQYF
>NA|TRBV12-3/TRBV12-4|NA|TRBJ1-5
TGTGCCAGCAGTTTGGCAGGGGATCAGCCCCAGCATTTT
CASSLAGDQPQHF